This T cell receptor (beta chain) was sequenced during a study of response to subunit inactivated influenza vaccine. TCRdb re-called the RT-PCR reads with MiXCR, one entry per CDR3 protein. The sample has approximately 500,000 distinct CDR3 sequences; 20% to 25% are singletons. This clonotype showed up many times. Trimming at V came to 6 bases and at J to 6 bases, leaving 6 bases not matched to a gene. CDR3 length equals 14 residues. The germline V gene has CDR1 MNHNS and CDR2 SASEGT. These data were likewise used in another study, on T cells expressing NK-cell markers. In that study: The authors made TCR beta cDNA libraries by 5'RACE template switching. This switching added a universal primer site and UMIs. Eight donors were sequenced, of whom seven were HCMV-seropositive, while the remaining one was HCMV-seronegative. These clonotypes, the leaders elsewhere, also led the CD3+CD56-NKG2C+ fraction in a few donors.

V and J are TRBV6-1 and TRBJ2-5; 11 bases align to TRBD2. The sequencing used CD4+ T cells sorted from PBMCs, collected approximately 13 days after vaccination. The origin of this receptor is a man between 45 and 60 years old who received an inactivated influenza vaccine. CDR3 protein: CASRNSGGDKTQYF. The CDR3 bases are TGTGCCAGCAGGAATAGCGGGGGGGATAAGACCCAGTACTTC.